Listed below are T cell receptor beta chains from one sample, sequenced in a study of CD8+CD57+ T cells in acquired aplastic anemia. TCRdb analysed the reads with MiXCR anew, one entry per CDR3 protein. The sample has roughly 290,000 distinct CDR3 sequences; 45% to 65% are singletons. The sequencing input was sorted CD4+, CD8+, or CD8+CD57+ T cells (not recorded which) from PBMCs. These receptors were obtained from a human donor with aplastic anemia. The CDR3 runs from the conserved cysteine through the conserved F or W.

V gene	CDR3 protein
TRBV20-1	CSARARVVGETQYF
TRBV3-1	CASSQDLRSEQFF
TRBV9	CASSPRGSAYEQYF
TRBV6-1	CASSEFSVNIYNEQFF
TRBV19	CASRRSRDSYEQYF
TRBV2	CASSEQGGEETQYF
TRBV18	CASSPTPGMGNTEAFF
TRBV7-9	CASSLGGNHQPQHF
TRBV5-8	CASSISGGAAYEQYF
TRBV29-1	CSVGTGSYYGYTIYF
TRBV7-9	CASSPRERTYNEQFF
TRBV10-2	CASSPLRQGLTSPLHF
TRBV12-3/TRBV12-4	CASSLLRGSPLHF
TRBV6-1	CASSEVGLAFTDTQYF
TRBV19	CASSMQTSSYNSPLHF
TRBV12-3/TRBV12-4	CTSSLGDMGSGNTIYF
TRBV20-1	CSAMGRTNTGELFF
TRBV24-1	CATSLETQYF
TRBV5-1	CASSSLQGRAYEQYF